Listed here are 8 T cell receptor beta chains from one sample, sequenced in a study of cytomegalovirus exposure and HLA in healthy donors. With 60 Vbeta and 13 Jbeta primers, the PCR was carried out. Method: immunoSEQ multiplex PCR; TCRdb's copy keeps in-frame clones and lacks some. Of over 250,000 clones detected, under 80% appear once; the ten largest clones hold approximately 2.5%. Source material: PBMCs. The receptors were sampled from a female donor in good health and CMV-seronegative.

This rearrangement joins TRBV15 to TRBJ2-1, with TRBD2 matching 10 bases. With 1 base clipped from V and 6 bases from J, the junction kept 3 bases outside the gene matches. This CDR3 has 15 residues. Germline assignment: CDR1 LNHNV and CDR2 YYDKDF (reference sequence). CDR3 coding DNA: TGTGCCACCAGCAGAGGACTAGCGGGCCTCAATGAGCAGTTCTTC. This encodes CATSRGLAGLNEQFF.

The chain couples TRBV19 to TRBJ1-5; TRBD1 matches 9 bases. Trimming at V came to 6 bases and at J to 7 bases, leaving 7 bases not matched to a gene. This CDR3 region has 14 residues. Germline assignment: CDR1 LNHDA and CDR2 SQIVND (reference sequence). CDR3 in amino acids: CASSGGQGLQPQHF. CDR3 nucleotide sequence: TGTGCCAGTAGCGGCGGACAGGGGCTCCAGCCCCAGCATTTT.

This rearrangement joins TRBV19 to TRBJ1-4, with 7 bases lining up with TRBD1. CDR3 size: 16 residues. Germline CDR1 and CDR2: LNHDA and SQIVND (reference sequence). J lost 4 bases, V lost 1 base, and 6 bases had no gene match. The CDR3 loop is CASSIGQGLGNEKLFF. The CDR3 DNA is TGTGCCAGTAGTATAGGACAGGGACTCGGTAATGAAAAACTGTTTTTT.

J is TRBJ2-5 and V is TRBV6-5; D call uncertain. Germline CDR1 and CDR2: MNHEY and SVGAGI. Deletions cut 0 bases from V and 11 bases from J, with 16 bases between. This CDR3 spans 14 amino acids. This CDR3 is CASSYSISPVEQYF. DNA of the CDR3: TGTGCCAGCAGTTACTCGATTAGTCCGGTAGAGCAGTACTTC.

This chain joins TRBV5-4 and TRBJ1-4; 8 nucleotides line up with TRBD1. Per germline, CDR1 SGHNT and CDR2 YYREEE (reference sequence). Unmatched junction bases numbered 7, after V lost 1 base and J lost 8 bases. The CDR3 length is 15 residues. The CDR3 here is CASSLRQGAGEKLFF. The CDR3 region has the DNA TGTGCCAGCAGCTTGCGTCAGGGGGCGGGAGAAAAACTGTTTTTT.

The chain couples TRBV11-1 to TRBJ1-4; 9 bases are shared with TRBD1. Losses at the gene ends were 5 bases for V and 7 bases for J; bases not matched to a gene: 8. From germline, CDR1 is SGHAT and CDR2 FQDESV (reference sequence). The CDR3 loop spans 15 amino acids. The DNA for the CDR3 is TGTGCCAGCAGCACCGTAACAGGGGGCAGTGAAAAACTGTTTTTT. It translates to CASSTVTGGSEKLFF. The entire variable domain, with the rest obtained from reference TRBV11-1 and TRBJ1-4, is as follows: EAEVAQSPRYKITEKSQAVAFWCDPISGHATLYWYRQILGQGPELLVQFQDESVVDDSQLPKDRFSAERLKGVDSTLKIQPAELGDSAMYLCASSTVTGGSEKLFFGSGTQLSVL.

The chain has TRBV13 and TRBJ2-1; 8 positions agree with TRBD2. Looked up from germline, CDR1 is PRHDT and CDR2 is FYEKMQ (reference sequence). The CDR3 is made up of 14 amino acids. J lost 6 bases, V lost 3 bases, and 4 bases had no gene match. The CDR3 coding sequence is TGTGCCAGCAGCTTTACTAGCGGTTTCAATGAGCAGTTCTTC. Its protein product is CASSFTSGFNEQFF.

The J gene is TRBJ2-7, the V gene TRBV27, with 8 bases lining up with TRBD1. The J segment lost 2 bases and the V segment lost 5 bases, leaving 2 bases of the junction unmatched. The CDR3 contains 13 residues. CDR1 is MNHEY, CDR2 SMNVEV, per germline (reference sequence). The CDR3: CASSDRGPYEQYF. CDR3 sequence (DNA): TGTGCCAGCAGTGACAGGGGCCCCTACGAGCAGTACTTC.